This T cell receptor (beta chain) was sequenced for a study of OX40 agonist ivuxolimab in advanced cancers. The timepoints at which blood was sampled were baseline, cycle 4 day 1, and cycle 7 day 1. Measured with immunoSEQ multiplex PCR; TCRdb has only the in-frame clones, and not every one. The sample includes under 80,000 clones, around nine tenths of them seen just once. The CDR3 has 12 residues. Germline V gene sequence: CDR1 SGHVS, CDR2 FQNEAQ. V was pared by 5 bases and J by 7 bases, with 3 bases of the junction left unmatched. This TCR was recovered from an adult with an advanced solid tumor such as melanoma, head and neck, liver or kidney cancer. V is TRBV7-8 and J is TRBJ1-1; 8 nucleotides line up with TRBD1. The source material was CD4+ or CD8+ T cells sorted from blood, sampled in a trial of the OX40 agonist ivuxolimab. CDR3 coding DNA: TGTGCCAGCAGCCTCGGGACAGGTGAAGCTTTCTTT. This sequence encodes CASSLGTGEAFF.